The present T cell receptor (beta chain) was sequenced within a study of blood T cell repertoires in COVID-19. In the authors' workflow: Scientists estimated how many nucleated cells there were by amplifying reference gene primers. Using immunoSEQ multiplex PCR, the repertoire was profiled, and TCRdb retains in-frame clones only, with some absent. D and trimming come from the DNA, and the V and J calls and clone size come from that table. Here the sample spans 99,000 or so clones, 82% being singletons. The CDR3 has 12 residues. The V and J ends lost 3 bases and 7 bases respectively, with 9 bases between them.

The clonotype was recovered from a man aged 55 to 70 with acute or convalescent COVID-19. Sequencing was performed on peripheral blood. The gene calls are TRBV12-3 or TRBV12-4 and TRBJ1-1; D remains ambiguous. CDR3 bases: TGTGCCAGCAGTTTGAGGAAGGTTGAAGCTTTCTTT. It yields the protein CASSLRKVEAFF.